These T cell receptor beta chains were read from a single sample in a study of T cells in localized non-small cell lung cancer. Data came from immunoSEQ multiplex PCR; TCRdb stores just in-frame clones and leaves some out. The repertoire has 15,000 or so clones, about 86% of them found once; the top ten carry 4.1%. The input for sequencing was peripheral blood, taken before any cancer treatment. These receptors all stem from a female donor over 55 with stage I squamous cell lung carcinoma. Both conserved end residues are part of each CDR3. Fields, in order: CDR3 protein, CDR3 DNA, J gene, clone size, V gene, D gene. D genes are given only for firm matches. Clone size is stated in some rows and not others, as once, few, many or a class when expanded.

CDR3 protein: CASSGRSGVGAFF
CDR3 DNA: TGTGCCAGCAGTGGAAGGTCAGGCGTAGGAGCTTTCTTT
J gene: TRBJ1-1
clone size: few
V gene: TRBV2
D gene: -

CDR3 protein: CASSAGQSGPQHF
CDR3 DNA: TGTGCCAGCAGCGCCGGACAGAGCGGTCCCCAGCATTTT
J gene: TRBJ1-5
clone size: -
V gene: TRBV11-2
D gene: -

CDR3 protein: CAIQGQSGEQYF
CDR3 DNA: TGTGCCATACAGGGACAGTCGGGCGAGCAGTACTTC
J gene: TRBJ2-7
clone size: -
V gene: TRBV7-8
D gene: TRBD1

CDR3 protein: CASSPYGGGDTEAFF
CDR3 DNA: TGTGCCAGCAGCCCCTATGGCGGAGGGGACACTGAAGCTTTCTTT
J gene: TRBJ1-1
clone size: -
V gene: TRBV5-6
D gene: -

CDR3 protein: CASSFSQGASYEQYF
CDR3 DNA: TGTGCCAGCAGCTTTTCACAGGGGGCGTCCTACGAGCAGTACTTC
J gene: TRBJ2-7
clone size: few
V gene: TRBV7-9
D gene: TRBD1

CDR3 protein: CASSSLLDYGYTF
CDR3 DNA: TGTGCCAGCAGCTCCCTCCTAGACTATGGCTACACCTTC
J gene: TRBJ1-2
clone size: -
V gene: TRBV11-2
D gene: -

CDR3 protein: CANPETSRVPRRETQYF
CDR3 DNA: TGCGCCAATCCGGAGACTTCCCGGGTCCCGAGGCGGGAGACCCAGTACTTC
J gene: TRBJ2-5
clone size: few
V gene: TRBV5-1
D gene: -

CDR3 protein: CASSLGDRRQETQYF
CDR3 DNA: TGTGCCAGCAGCTTAGGGGACAGGCGCCAAGAGACCCAGTACTTC
J gene: TRBJ2-5
clone size: -
V gene: TRBV7-3
D gene: TRBD1

CDR3 protein: CASSPTGVDYGYTF
CDR3 DNA: TGCGCCAGCAGCCCTACAGGGGTAGACTATGGCTACACCTTC
J gene: TRBJ1-2
clone size: -
V gene: TRBV5-1
D gene: TRBD1

CDR3 protein: CASSFGQPGSEQFF
CDR3 DNA: TGTGCCAGCAGCTTCGGGCAGCCGGGAAGTGAGCAGTTCTTC
J gene: TRBJ2-1
clone size: -
V gene: TRBV7-3
D gene: -

CDR3 protein: CASKASAGDEGELFF
CDR3 DNA: TGTGCCAGCAAAGCTTCGGCAGGGGATGAGGGGGAGCTGTTTTTT
J gene: TRBJ2-2
clone size: -
V gene: TRBV7-8
D gene: -

CDR3 protein: CASSQHQTASGYPDTQYF
CDR3 DNA: TGTGCCAGCAGCCAACATCAAACGGCCTCAGGGTATCCAGATACGCAGTATTTT
J gene: TRBJ2-3
clone size: once
V gene: TRBV4-2
D gene: -

CDR3 protein: CASSPRQGYHEQYF
CDR3 DNA: TGTGCCAGCAGCCCCAGACAGGGTTATCACGAGCAGTACTTC
J gene: TRBJ2-7
clone size: once
V gene: TRBV13
D gene: TRBD1

CDR3 protein: CASSLAQGGRNVVTEAFF
CDR3 DNA: TGTGCCAGCAGCTTAGCTCAGGGAGGGCGGAATGTCGTCACTGAAGCTTTCTTT
J gene: TRBJ1-1
clone size: -
V gene: TRBV7-8
D gene: -

CDR3 protein: CASSEAATLANYGYTF
CDR3 DNA: TGTGCCAGCAGTGAAGCTGCGACACTAGCTAACTATGGCTACACCTTC
J gene: TRBJ1-2
clone size: -
V gene: TRBV2
D gene: -

CDR3 protein: CASSLRDRPGYTF
CDR3 DNA: TGTGCCAGCAGCTTACGGGACAGGCCTGGCTACACCTTC
J gene: TRBJ1-2
clone size: -
V gene: TRBV7-9
D gene: TRBD1

CDR3 protein: CASSLVLAGGTETQYF
CDR3 DNA: TGTGCCAGCAGCTTGGTACTAGCGGGGGGGACAGAGACCCAGTACTTC
J gene: TRBJ2-5
clone size: -
V gene: TRBV5-6
D gene: TRBD2

CDR3 protein: CASSQGQGWGEQYF
CDR3 DNA: TGCGCCAGCAGCCAGGGACAGGGGTGGGGTGAGCAGTACTTC
J gene: TRBJ2-7
clone size: -
V gene: TRBV4-1
D gene: TRBD1

CDR3 protein: CASRDRGIYGYTF
CDR3 DNA: TGTGCCAGCAGGGATAGGGGGATCTATGGCTACACCTTC
J gene: TRBJ1-2
clone size: few
V gene: TRBV4-1
D gene: -

CDR3 protein: CASSCFSVPQSRANVLTF
CDR3 DNA: TGTGCCAGCAGCTGCTTTTCTGTGCCACAAAGTCGGGCCAACGTCCTGACTTTC
J gene: TRBJ2-6
clone size: -
V gene: TRBV7-7
D gene: -

CDR3 protein: CASSDRTLDGSYNEQFF
CDR3 DNA: TGCGCCAGCAGCGATAGGACCCTAGACGGCTCCTACAATGAGCAGTTCTTC
J gene: TRBJ2-1
clone size: -
V gene: TRBV5-1
D gene: -

CDR3 protein: CSAPRGVHQHF
CDR3 DNA: TGCAGTGCTCCCCGGGGGGTTCACCAGCATTTT
J gene: TRBJ1-5
clone size: -
V gene: TRBV20-1
D gene: -

CDR3 protein: CASSPPGGNQPQHF
CDR3 DNA: TGTGCCAGCTCACCACCGGGGGGCAATCAGCCCCAGCATTTT
J gene: TRBJ1-5
clone size: -
V gene: TRBV18
D gene: -

CDR3 protein: CASSKRGGTDTGELFF
CDR3 DNA: TGTGCCAGCAGCAAAAGAGGGGGGACGGACACCGGGGAGCTGTTTTTT
J gene: TRBJ2-2
clone size: -
V gene: TRBV7-8
D gene: -

CDR3 protein: CASSQVDLGLRGNQPQHF
CDR3 DNA: TGCGCCAGCAGCCAAGTGGACTTGGGGCTAAGGGGCAATCAGCCCCAGCATTTT
J gene: TRBJ1-5
clone size: -
V gene: TRBV4-1
D gene: -

CDR3 protein: CASSQYRAITSGGAQNIQYF
CDR3 DNA: TGCGCCAGCAGCCAATATCGGGCGATTACTAGCGGGGGGGCCCAAAACATTCAGTACTTC
J gene: TRBJ2-4
clone size: -
V gene: TRBV4-3
D gene: TRBD2

CDR3 protein: CASSSVNSPLHF
CDR3 DNA: TGTGCCAGTAGCTCCGTTAATTCACCCCTCCACTTT
J gene: TRBJ1-6
clone size: -
V gene: TRBV19
D gene: -

CDR3 protein: CAISESRGRETQYF
CDR3 DNA: TGTGCCATCAGTGAGTCAAGGGGCCGAGAGACCCAGTACTTC
J gene: TRBJ2-5
clone size: -
V gene: TRBV10-3
D gene: -

CDR3 protein: CASSPGLAASTDTQYF
CDR3 DNA: TGCGCCAGCAGCCCCGGACTAGCTGCTAGCACAGATACGCAGTATTTT
J gene: TRBJ2-3
clone size: once
V gene: TRBV5-1
D gene: TRBD2

CDR3 protein: CASSFFRGVNEQFF
CDR3 DNA: TGTGCCAGCAGCTTCTTTAGGGGGGTGAATGAGCAGTTCTTC
J gene: TRBJ2-1
clone size: -
V gene: TRBV7-2
D gene: -

CDR3 protein: CASRTVGGRRGYGYTF
CDR3 DNA: TGTGCCAGCAGGACGGTGGGGGGGCGCCGGGGCTATGGCTACACCTTC
J gene: TRBJ1-2
clone size: -
V gene: TRBV4-2
D gene: -

CDR3 protein: CASSLVASGAYF
CDR3 DNA: -
J gene: TRBJ2-7
clone size: -
V gene: TRBV7-6
D gene: -

CDR3 protein: CASSQGSEQYF
CDR3 DNA: TGCGCCAGCAGCCAAGGATCCGAGCAGTACTTC
J gene: TRBJ2-7
clone size: -
V gene: TRBV4-3
D gene: -

CDR3 protein: CASSRGVGNQPQHF
CDR3 DNA: TGTGCCAGCTCCCGGGGGGTCGGCAATCAGCCCCAGCATTTT
J gene: TRBJ1-5
clone size: -
V gene: TRBV5-4
D gene: -

CDR3 protein: CASSGMGTEAFF
CDR3 DNA: TGTGCCAGCAGCGGGATGGGAACTGAAGCTTTCTTT
J gene: TRBJ1-1
clone size: -
V gene: TRBV9
D gene: -

CDR3 protein: CARLTGKAFF
CDR3 DNA: TGTGCCAGATTGACAGGGAAGGCGTTCTTC
J gene: TRBJ2-1
clone size: -
V gene: TRBV7-9
D gene: TRBD1

CDR3 protein: CASSSSGGTYNSPLHF
CDR3 DNA: TGTGCCAGCAGCTCTTCCGGGGGGACATATAATTCACCCCTCCACTTT
J gene: TRBJ1-6
clone size: -
V gene: TRBV5-4
D gene: -

CDR3 protein: CASSLDGTILNTEAFF
CDR3 DNA: TGTGCCAGCAGCTTAGATGGGACCATCCTGAACACTGAAGCTTTCTTT
J gene: TRBJ1-1
clone size: -
V gene: TRBV11-2
D gene: -

CDR3 protein: CSARSNTEAFF
CDR3 DNA: TGCAGTGCTAGATCTAACACTGAAGCTTTCTTT
J gene: TRBJ1-1
clone size: once
V gene: TRBV20-1
D gene: -

CDR3 protein: CASSSAGGREQFF
CDR3 DNA: TGTGCCAGCAGCTCAGCGGGGGGGCGTGAGCAGTTCTTC
J gene: TRBJ2-1
clone size: once
V gene: TRBV7-2
D gene: TRBD2

CDR3 protein: CAWSVRGLSGNTIYF
CDR3 DNA: TGTGCCTGGAGTGTACGCGGGCTCTCTGGAAACACCATATATTTT
J gene: TRBJ1-3
clone size: -
V gene: TRBV30
D gene: -

CDR3 protein: CASSTDAARGNTEAFF
CDR3 DNA: TGCGCCAGCAGCACGGACGCGGCCAGAGGTAACACTGAAGCTTTCTTT
J gene: TRBJ1-1
clone size: -
V gene: TRBV5-1
D gene: -

CDR3 protein: CASSLGTANTGELFF
CDR3 DNA: TGTGCCAGCAGCTTAGGGACCGCGAACACCGGGGAGCTGTTTTTT
J gene: TRBJ2-2
clone size: few
V gene: TRBV7-3
D gene: -

CDR3 protein: CASSIWGYGYTF
CDR3 DNA: TGTGCCAGTAGTATCTGGGGGTATGGCTACACCTTC
J gene: TRBJ1-2
clone size: -
V gene: TRBV19
D gene: -

CDR3 protein: CASSLRSDGNQPQHF
CDR3 DNA: TGTGCCAGCAGCTTAAGGTCTGACGGCAATCAGCCCCAGCATTTT
J gene: TRBJ1-5
clone size: -
V gene: TRBV7-8
D gene: -

CDR3 protein: CASSPLSGANVLTF
CDR3 DNA: TGTGCCAGCTCGCCTCTTTCTGGGGCCAACGTCCTGACTTTC
J gene: TRBJ2-6
clone size: -
V gene: TRBV18
D gene: -

CDR3 protein: CAWSVLQVGFAEAFF
CDR3 DNA: TGTGCCTGGAGTGTACTCCAGGTAGGTTTCGCTGAAGCTTTCTTT
J gene: TRBJ1-1
clone size: -
V gene: TRBV30
D gene: -

CDR3 protein: CASSFSGGQETQYF
CDR3 DNA: TGTGCCAGCAGCTTCTCCGGCGGGCAAGAGACCCAGTACTTC
J gene: TRBJ2-5
clone size: -
V gene: TRBV11-2
D gene: -

CDR3 protein: CASNSGQISYEQYF
CDR3 DNA: TGTGCCAGCAATAGCGGACAGATCTCCTACGAGCAGTACTTC
J gene: TRBJ2-7
clone size: -
V gene: TRBV9
D gene: -

CDR3 protein: CAWTLRAATNYGYTF
CDR3 DNA: TGTGCCTGGACCCTCAGGGCTGCTACTAACTATGGCTACACCTTC
J gene: TRBJ1-2
clone size: -
V gene: TRBV30
D gene: -

CDR3 protein: CASSLTGQGNEQYF
CDR3 DNA: TGTGCCAGCAGCTTAACGGGACAGGGTAACGAGCAGTACTTC
J gene: TRBJ2-7
clone size: -
V gene: TRBV7-9
D gene: TRBD1

CDR3 protein: CASSVALAGGTGELFF
CDR3 DNA: TGTGCCAGCAGCGTAGCTCTAGCGGGGGGGACCGGGGAGCTGTTTTTT
J gene: TRBJ2-2
clone size: -
V gene: TRBV9
D gene: TRBD2

CDR3 protein: CASSLAPQGGGTEAFF
CDR3 DNA: TGCGCCAGCAGCTTGGCCCCACAGGGTGGGGGCACTGAAGCTTTCTTT
J gene: TRBJ1-1
clone size: -
V gene: TRBV5-1
D gene: -

CDR3 protein: CASSLAAYNEQFF
CDR3 DNA: TGTGCCAGCAGCTTAGCGGCATACAATGAGCAGTTCTTC
J gene: TRBJ2-1
clone size: -
V gene: TRBV11-2
D gene: -

CDR3 protein: CASSLGTAVEYTQYF
CDR3 DNA: TGCGCCAGCAGCCTGGGAACCGCGGTCGAGTATACGCAGTATTTT
J gene: TRBJ2-3
clone size: -
V gene: TRBV4-3
D gene: -

CDR3 protein: CASSQNWGRGDTQYF
CDR3 DNA: TGCGCCAGCAGTCAAAACTGGGGCCGCGGAGATACGCAGTATTTT
J gene: TRBJ2-3
clone size: -
V gene: TRBV23-1
D gene: -

CDR3 protein: CASRDSPNDEQYF
CDR3 DNA: TGTGCCAGTCGGGACAGCCCTAACGACGAGCAGTACTTC
J gene: TRBJ2-7
clone size: -
V gene: TRBV19
D gene: TRBD1

CDR3 protein: CASSSSPGLVTDTQYF
CDR3 DNA: TGCGCCAGCAGCTCGTCTCCGGGACTAGTTACAGATACGCAGTATTTT
J gene: TRBJ2-3
clone size: -
V gene: TRBV5-1
D gene: TRBD2

CDR3 protein: CASSYSIGGEEKLFF
CDR3 DNA: TGTGCCAGCAGTTACTCGATCGGGGGCGAGGAAAAACTGTTTTTT
J gene: TRBJ1-4
clone size: -
V gene: TRBV6-6
D gene: -

CDR3 protein: CASSYATGAVVTEAFF
CDR3 DNA: TGTGCCAGCAGTTATGCGACAGGGGCGGTAGTGACTGAAGCTTTCTTT
J gene: TRBJ1-1
clone size: -
V gene: TRBV6-6
D gene: TRBD1